The 10 T cell receptor beta chains below all came from one sample that was sequenced in a study of post-analysis software for immune sequencing data. Study findings and constraints: A few TRBV segments were significantly more frequent in patients than in controls. TRBV5-6, TRBV5-1 and TRBV20-1 were among these segments.

No antigens are known for them. Researchers reported that TCR beta cDNA libraries carried unique molecular identifiers. TCRdb called the PCR reads again in MiXCR, with one record for every CDR3 protein. The sample records roughly 700,000 distinct CDR3 sequences, roughly 30% being singletons. The sequencing input was blood. The origin of the receptors is a girl between 5 and 17 years old with multiple sclerosis.

The V gene is TRBV25-1, the J gene TRBJ2-3, with D unclear. V lost 0 bases to trimming and J lost 2 bases, with 3 bases between them. The CDR3 covers 13 residues. CDR1 and CDR2 (germline): MGHDK, SYGVNS. The CDR3 here is CASSEYTTDTQYF. The CDR3, as DNA: TGTGCCAGCAGTGAATACACCACAGATACGCAGTATTTT. The whole variable domain, remainder taken from reference TRBV25-1 and TRBJ2-3, is EADIYQTPRYLVIGTGKKITLECSQTMGHDKMYWYQQDPGMELHLIHYSYGVNSTEKGDLSSESTVSRIRTEHFPLTLESARPSHTSQYLCASSEYTTDTQYFGPGTRLTVL.

The V call is TRBV6-5, the J call TRBJ2-1; 12 positions match TRBD1. Germline CDR1 reads MNHEY; CDR2 reads SVGAGI. The CDR3 contains 13 residues. Trimming removed 10 bases from V and 9 bases from J; junction bases left unmatched: 7. CDR3 protein: CATGTGGLSEQFF. The CDR3 DNA reads as TGTGCCACTGGGACAGGGGGCCTTTCTGAGCAGTTCTTC.

The chain uses TRBV5-5 and TRBJ2-6; TRBD2 aligns across 8 bases. CDR1 is SGHKS, CDR2 YYEKEE, per germline (reference sequence). The CDR3 covers 15 residues. V shed 5 bases, J shed 0 bases, and the junction held 1 base outside the gene matches. The CDR3 bases are TGTGCCAGCAGGCTAGCGGGCTCTGGGGCCAACGTCCTGACTTTC. This encodes CASRLAGSGANVLTF.

This chain connects TRBV2 to TRBJ2-1; weak D call: TRBD2 (6 bases). The CDR3 totals 15 residues. The germline V gene encodes CDR1 SNHLY and CDR2 FYNNEI. The ends were cut back, 6 bases at V and 4 bases at J, with 16 bases in the middle. The CDR3 nucleotides are TGTGCCAGCAGGGGGGGTGGTAGCGGATACAATGAGCAGTTCTTC. It translates to CASRGGGSGYNEQFF.

This clonotype was counted between two and nine times. J is TRBJ2-1 and V is TRBV6-2 or TRBV6-3; D gene unclear. From germline, CDR1 is MNHEY and CDR2 SVGEGT. The CDR3 spans 16 residues. V was trimmed by 0 bases and J by 3 bases, leaving 12 bases between them. The CDR3 nucleotides are TGTGCCAGCAGTTACTCGAGGTCTGTCCTCTACAATGAGCAGTTCTTC. Translating gives CASSYSRSVLYNEQFF.

The chain couples TRBV5-1 to TRBJ2-1; D call uncertain. V gave up 4 bases and J gave up 9 bases, with 14 bases separating them. The CDR3 runs 13 residues. Per germline, CDR1 SGHRS and CDR2 YFSETQ. Written as DNA, the CDR3 is TGCGCCAGCAGCCCTCTCCCCGGGTCTGAGCAGTTCTTC. This translates into CASSPLPGSEQFF.

This clonotype came up a few times. The chain carries TRBV28 and TRBJ2-1; D assignment may be TRBD1 or TRBD2 (5 bases each). Trimming cost V 7 bases and J 10 bases, with 23 bases left between them. Germline V gene data show CDR1 as MDHEN and CDR2 as SYDVKM. The CDR3 is made up of 15 amino acids. CDR3 loop: CASTLTPGPQGEQFF. DNA for the CDR3: TGTGCCAGCACCCTCACGCCGGGACCGCAGGGCGAGCAGTTCTTC.

There are many counts of this clonotype. The chain recombines TRBV20-1 with TRBJ2-5; 13 nucleotides match TRBD2. The ends lost 3 bases at V and 5 bases at J; junction bases unmatched: 9. Germline CDR1 DFQATT, CDR2 SNEGSKA (reference sequence). The CDR3 extends over 16 amino acids. This CDR3 is CSARGSGLAGEETQYF. In DNA, the CDR3 is TGCAGTGCTAGGGGGTCTGGACTAGCGGGGGAGGAGACCCAGTACTTC.

CDR3 bases: TGCGCCAGCAGCCAAGATAGGAGGGTGCTGGTCACAGATACGCAGTATTTT. It is translated as CASSQDRRVLVTDTQYF. The genes are TRBV4-3 and TRBJ2-3; the D gene is possibly TRBD2 (6 bases). CDR1 LGHNA and CDR2 YSLEER come from the germline V gene. Trimming removed 0 bases at V and 2 bases at J, with 15 bases between. The CDR3 runs to 17 residues.

This clonotype was detected a few times. The chain is built from TRBV29-1 and TRBJ2-3; weak D call: TRBD1 (5 bases). V was clipped by 3 bases and J by 6 bases, with 13 bases between them. This CDR3 has 13 amino acids. CDR1 SQVTM and CDR2 ANQGSEA come from the germline V gene. CDR3 sequence reads: CSVEKGATDTQYF. Here the CDR3 DNA reads TGCAGCGTTGAGAAAGGGGCAACGGATACGCAGTATTTT.